Described below is a single TCR beta chain sequence and its context. This receptor's antigen is unknown. The input lacks base qualities; no much larger clone sits a single base away. The immunoSEQ Assay was used to sequence TCRbeta CDR3 regions. After extraction, genomic DNA underwent amplification by bias-controlled multiplex PCR, followed by high-throughput sequencing. The paper's data handling went like this. To quantify the absolute abundance of every unique TCRbeta CDR3 region, sequences were collapsed and filtered. T cell fraction was estimated by normalizing TCRbeta template counts to usable DNA, which was measured by amplifying reference genes present in all nucleated cells. Repertoire TCRs were annotated as SARS-CoV-2-specific by exact matching of V gene, CDR3 amino acid sequence and J gene to a known reactive TCR set. The reference SARS-CoV-2 TCR set was obtained from MIRA and was filtered for enrichment in COVID-19-positive ImmuneCODE repertoires, whereby public or cross-reactive TCRs were removed. Drawing on the MIRA antigens, annotated TCRs were analysed further at the level of specific ORF or position within ORF. Breadth was defined as the number of annotated unique rearrangements divided by the total number of unique productive rearrangements, and depth was defined as the summed frequency of the annotated unique rearrangements. Two-sided Wilcoxon rank-sum tests were applied when comparing TCR breadth between groups. TCRdb's version of the immuneACCESS table is confined to in-frame rearrangements and falls short of the full clone set. An unresolved V gene accounts for under half of the shortfall where checked; the remainder is of unknown origin. V and J calls and clone size are given by that table; D and trimming were obtained from the DNA. The sample data list under 600,000 clones, and about nine tenths of these were observed just once. Over 1.5% of the sample goes to the ten largest clones.

The treatment or condition label on this specimen signifies: 15 to 20 received Ad26.COV2.S at low or high dose, single or two shots; about 5 received placebo; per-sample allocation not given. Repertoires of vaccine and placebo recipients were sequenced from samples taken on day 63 after the first injection. In Cohort 1b, 20 to 25 adults aged 18-55 years were enrolled at a single site in Boston, USA, between 29 July and 7 August 2020. Ad26.COV2.S consisted of a replication-incompetent adenovirus type 26 vector by which a prefusion-stabilized SARS-CoV-2 spike protein from the original Wuhan strain was expressed. The data belong to a study of Ad26.COV2.S vaccination and SARS-CoV-2 variants (dated by TCRdb to about 2021). Regarding the complete study: Vaccine-arm donors came from COV1001, a multicentre, randomized, double-blind, placebo-controlled phase I-IIa trial of Ad26.COV2.S in healthy adults. Trial participants were randomized into five groups of five, in which low-dose or high-dose Ad26.COV2.S was given once or twice, or placebo was given on both occasions. Investigators did not know the trial group allocation while performing experiments and assessing outcomes. The TCR-sequenced set comprised approximately 32 samples: some 20 Ad26.COV2.S vaccine recipients, 5 placebo recipients and 8 SARS-CoV-2 convalescent individuals. Ad26.COV2.S was administered intramuscularly at 5 x 10^10 or 1 x 10^11 viral particles, either as a single shot or as two shots given 56 days apart. TCRbeta repertoire sequencing served as the tool for gauging how specific and how broad the SARS-CoV-2-reactive T cell receptors were following Ad26.COV2.S vaccination.

The CDR3 runs 15 residues from the cysteine to the phenylalanine. The DNA shown is the 45-base CDR3, in frame from base 1. Broad study findings and their caveats: Vaccine and placebo recipients had similar non-spike TCR breadth, a finding consistent with the vaccine containing only spike. Comparing responses between vaccine doses or regimens was not something the study was powered to do. After vaccination, substantial breadth of spike-specific CD8+ and CD4+ T cell responses was reported. It was noted by the authors that total T cell responses may have been underestimated by the TCR breadth and depth analyses. Spike-specific TCR breadth was higher in Ad26.COV2.S recipients than in placebo recipients (P = 0.0014).

The sequence was obtained from a person between 18 and 59 years old who received the Ad26.COV2.S COVID-19 vaccine or a placebo. The rearranged segments are TRBV21-1 and TRBJ2-7; the D call in the table, TRBD2, was not verified against the DNA. TRBV21-1 is classified as a pseudogene. This specimen consisted of peripheral blood, obtained in a trial of Ad26.COV2.S vaccine versus placebo. In nucleotides, the sequence is TGTGCCAGCAGCCTGCCCCACGTCCTATCCTACGAGCAGTACTTC. Its translation reads: CASSLPHVLSYEQYF.